These 15 T cell receptor beta chains originate from one sample sequenced in a study of cytomegalovirus exposure and HLA in healthy donors. The PCR employed 60 Vbeta primers together with 13 Jbeta primers. The protocol was immunoSEQ multiplex PCR, while the TCRdb copy is restricted to in-frame clones and leaves out a portion. The data show approximately 180,000 clones, with over 60% seen just once and around 0.99% held by the top ten. The specimen sequenced was PBMCs. Every receptor here comes from a woman aged 40 to 50 in good health and CMV-seronegative.

This sequence joins TRBV5-1 and TRBJ2-1, with 10 bases aligning to TRBD1. V shed 4 bases, J shed 5 bases, and the junction held 6 bases outside the gene matches. Germline CDR1 and CDR2: SGHRS and YFSETQ. CDR3 size: 15 residues. Here the CDR3 reads CASSLTGGADNEQFF. Here the CDR3 DNA reads TGCGCCAGCAGCCTGACAGGGGGCGCGGACAATGAGCAGTTCTTC.

This sequence joins TRBV5-4 and TRBJ1-2, with 10 positions matching TRBD1. CDR1 and CDR2 from the germline V gene are SGHNT and YYREEE (reference sequence). The trim removed 4 bases at V and 2 bases at J, leaving 2 bases unmatched. The CDR3 is 14 amino acids. The CDR3 loop reads CASSKDRGNYGYTF. The DNA for the CDR3 is TGTGCCAGCAGCAAGGACAGGGGGAACTATGGCTACACCTTC. Full variable domain (remainder filled in from reference TRBV5-4 and TRBJ1-2): ETGVTQSPTHLIKTRGQQVTLRCSSQSGHNTVSWYQQALGQGPQFIFQYYREEENGRGNFPPRFSGLQFPNYSSELNVNALELDDSALYLCASSKDRGNYGYTFGSGTRLTVV.

Here the CDR3 reads CASNLGGIDEKLFF. Here the CDR3 DNA reads TGTGCCAGCAATCTAGGAGGGATCGATGAAAAACTGTTTTTT. The rearrangement joins TRBV2 to TRBJ1-4; D uncertain. There are 14 residues in the CDR3. CDR1 and CDR2 from the germline V gene are SNHLY and FYNNEI. The V end lost 7 bases, the J end lost 6 bases, and 15 bases lay between the germline ends.

Of note for this clone: Other DNA sequences in the sample encode the same CDR3. The chain combines TRBV5-6 with TRBJ2-2, with 7 bases fitting TRBD2. CDR3 size: 14 residues. Germline lookup yields CDR1 SGHDT and CDR2 YYEEEE. J lost 8 bases, V lost 0 bases, and 4 bases had no gene match. The CDR3 nucleotides are TGTGCCAGCAGCTTGGGACTAGCAACGGGGGAGCTGTTTTTT. The encoded protein is CASSLGLATGELFF.

The V call is TRBV6-5, the J call TRBJ2-3; 9 bases map to TRBD1. CDR1 and CDR2 (germline): MNHEY, SVGAGI. The J segment lost 7 bases and the V segment lost 6 bases, leaving 8 bases of the junction unmatched. The CDR3 is 14 amino acids. CDR3 in DNA: TGTGCCAGCAGGGGACAGGGAGTCGGGAATACGCAGTATTTT. Translating it yields CASRGQGVGNTQYF.

The chain links TRBV2 to TRBJ2-3; the D gene is possibly TRBD2 (6 bases). V was clipped by 7 bases and J by 0 bases, with 17 bases between them. Germline values: CDR1 SNHLY, CDR2 FYNNEI. The CDR3 is 16 residues long. Here the CDR3 DNA reads TGTGCCAGCATCCCGGCTCGGCGGGACAGCACAGATACGCAGTATTTT. Its protein is CASIPARRDSTDTQYF. The variable domain in full, with the rest retrieved from reference TRBV2 and TRBJ2-3, is EPEVTQTPSHQVTQMGQEVILRCVPISNHLYFYWYRQILGQKVEFLVSFYNNEISEKSEIFDDQFSVERPDGSNFTLKIRSTKLEDSAMYFCASIPARRDSTDTQYFGPGTRLTVL.

The J gene is TRBJ2-2, the V gene TRBV6-1, with D possibly TRBD2 on 6 matching bases. The CDR3 consists of 15 residues. Per the germline V gene, CDR1 is MNHNS and CDR2 is SASEGT. V was cut by 8 bases and J by 0 bases, with 13 bases left in between. The CDR3 region has the DNA TGTGCCAGCTCGGCGGGGCAGTCGAACACCGGGGAGCTGTTTTTT. It codes for CASSAGQSNTGELFF.

The chain is built from TRBV7-9 and TRBJ2-7, with 11 bases identical to TRBD2. This CDR3 contains 16 residues. Germline V gene data show CDR1 as SEHNR and CDR2 as FQNEAQ (reference sequence). J gave up 4 bases and V 5 bases, and 10 bases lay outside the gene matches. CDR3 amino acids: CASSPGPGTSGYEQYV. The CDR3 DNA sequence: TGTGCCAGCAGCCCCGGACCCGGGACTAGCGGTTACGAGCAGTACGTC.

The J gene is TRBJ1-1, the V gene TRBV5-1, with 7 bases matching TRBD1. With V trimmed by 0 bases and J by 0 bases, 2 bases remained unmatched. CDR1 is SGHRS, CDR2 YFSETQ, per germline. The CDR3 length is 15 residues. The CDR3 loop is CASSLVGQLNTEAFF. The CDR3 nucleotides are TGCGCCAGCAGCTTGGTGGGACAGCTGAACACTGAAGCTTTCTTT. The full variable domain, with the rest looked up from reference TRBV5-1 and TRBJ1-1, is KAGVTQTPRYLIKTRGQQVTLSCSPISGHRSVSWYQQTPGQGLQFLFEYFSETQRNKGNFPGRFSGRQFSNSRSEMNVSTLELGDSALYLCASSLVGQLNTEAFFGQGTRLTVV.

The V and J genes are TRBV27 and TRBJ1-1, with 10 bases lining up with TRBD1. This CDR3 has 13 amino acids. Germline CDR1 MNHEY, CDR2 SMNVEV (reference sequence). The V segment lost 4 bases and the J segment 4 bases; nucleotides outside the gene matches: 0. The CDR3 loop is CASSWTGGTEAFF. The CDR3 DNA reads as TGTGCCAGCAGTTGGACAGGGGGCACTGAAGCTTTCTTT.

V is TRBV10-3 and J is TRBJ1-1; TRBD1 is a possible D gene (6 bases). This CDR3 has 12 residues. V shed 8 bases and J shed 10 bases, with 17 bases lying between them. Looked up from germline, CDR1 is ENHRY and CDR2 is SYGVKD. This CDR3 is CAILDRPAGAFF. The DNA for the CDR3 is TGTGCCATCCTGGACAGACCGGCTGGAGCTTTCTTT.

The chain employs TRBV6-5 and TRBJ1-1; 7 bases fit TRBD1. V dropped 5 bases and J dropped 3; count of bases not matched to a gene: 9. Per the germline V gene, CDR1 is MNHEY and CDR2 is SVGAGI. The CDR3 loop spans 15 amino acids. The CDR3 spells CASSVNGQDDTEAFF. The CDR3 nucleotides read TGTGCCAGCAGTGTCAACGGACAGGACGACACTGAAGCTTTCTTT.

The chain employs TRBV25-1 and TRBJ1-1; unclear D gene. CDR3 size: 14 residues. Germline lookup yields CDR1 MGHDK and CDR2 SYGVNS. V was shortened by 5 bases and J by 3 bases, with 13 bases between the two germline ends. CDR3 bases: TGTGCCAGCAGTCTCCCTGGTACACACACTGAAGCTTTCTTT. It encodes CASSLPGTHTEAFF.

This chain links TRBV21-1 with TRBJ2-4; the tabulated D call, TRBD2, remains unverified against the DNA. TRBV21-1 is deemed a pseudogene. The CDR3 covers 15 residues. As DNA, the CDR3 is TGTGCCAGCAGCAATAACGGTTCAACCAAAAACATTCAGTACTTC. It specifies CASSNNGSTKNIQYF.

This chain links TRBV9 with TRBJ2-1, with D possibly TRBD1 on 5 matching bases. Trimming shortened V by 0 bases and J by 4 bases, and 11 bases separated the two germline ends. Germline loops: CDR1 SGDLS, CDR2 YYNGEE. CDR3 length: 15 amino acids. CDR3 nucleotide sequence: TGTGCCAGCAGCGTAGAAACAGGCCGGTACAATGAGCAGTTCTTC. Amino acids: CASSVETGRYNEQFF.